Presented here are 15 T cell receptor beta chains from one specimen sequenced in a study of T-cell reconstitution after alpha-beta-depleted transplantation in children. Construction of the TCRbeta library involved unique molecular identifiers. TCRdb re-derived calls from the PCR reads in MiXCR, one entry per CDR3 protein. The sample consists of roughly 49,000 distinct CDR3 sequences, about 9% of them appearing once. Sequences were derived from PBMCs, mostly from graft donor cells, sampled 60 days after TCRalphabeta/CD19-depleted stem cell transplant. The receptors were sampled from a male patient aged 2-10 years who had a stem cell transplant for chronic granulomatous disease, so the T cells may come from the graft donor.

The chain has TRBV1 and TRBJ1-5. TRBV1 is recorded as a pseudogene. There are 18 residues in the CDR3. This CDR3 is CTSSPDTALSIRNHPQHF. CDR3 DNA sequence: TGCACCAGCAGCCCCGACACAGCTTTGAGTATTCGCAATCACCCCCAGCATTTT.

The chain combines TRBV30 with TRBJ2-3; D may correspond to TRBD1 or TRBD2 (5 bases each). In germline, CDR1 is GTSNPN, CDR2 SVGIG (reference sequence). This CDR3 contains 12 residues. The germline V and J ends were trimmed by 0 bases and 7 bases, with 8 bases remaining between them. The DNA of the CDR3 is TGTGCCTGGAGTGTAGGGGAGAATACGCAGTATTTT. Translated: CAWSVGENTQYF.

This clonotype has a count of ten or more. The chain uses TRBV11-1 and TRBJ2-1, with TRBD2 identical over 8 bases. The germline CDR1 and CDR2 sequences are SGHAT and FQDESV (reference sequence). The CDR3 sequence is 18 residues long. V lost 2 bases, J lost 3 bases, and 12 bases stayed unmatched. The CDR3 reads CASSLRPHTGTSYNEQFF. The CDR3 DNA reads as TGTGCCAGCAGCTTACGACCTCATACCGGGACTAGCTACAATGAGCAGTTCTTC.

The gene calls are TRBV19 and TRBJ2-4; a weak D match, TRBD2 (6 bases). Germline lookup yields CDR1 LNHDA and CDR2 SQIVND (reference sequence). Trimming removed 10 bases at V and 8 bases at J, with 12 bases between. This CDR3 is 11 amino acids long. CDR3 sequence reads: CATRREYIQYF. CDR3 coding DNA: TGTGCCACCCGTCGGGAGTACATTCAGTACTTC.

This clonotype was seen many times. This chain joins TRBV6-5 and TRBJ2-1; TRBD1 is a possible D gene (5 bases). V lost 8 bases, J lost 8 bases, and 16 bases lay in between. Germline V gives CDR1 MNHEY, CDR2 SVGAGI. The CDR3 spans 13 residues. CDR3 loop: CASVGRRRDEQFF. The DNA of the CDR3 is TGTGCCAGCGTTGGGCGGCGCAGGGATGAGCAGTTCTTC.

This clonotype occurred a few times. The chain couples TRBV24-1 to TRBJ1-2; TRBD1 matches at 7 bases. With 4 bases clipped from V and 2 bases from J, the junction kept 9 bases outside the gene matches. There are 16 residues in the CDR3. CDR1 KGHDR and CDR2 SFDVKD come from the germline V gene. The CDR3: CATSDRDSSQNYGYTF. CDR3 DNA: TGTGCCACCAGTGACCGGGACAGCTCCCAGAACTATGGCTACACCTTC.

V and J are TRBV6-4 and TRBJ2-1, with 9 nucleotides matching TRBD2. The ends lost 5 bases at V and 0 bases at J; junction bases unmatched: 11. This CDR3 comprises 18 residues. Germline V CDR1 and CDR2: MRHNA, SNTAGT. CDR3 DNA: TGTGCCAGCAGTCAGACTAGCGGAACTTCTAGCTCCTACAATGAGCAGTTCTTC. As protein: CASSQTSGTSSSYNEQFF.

At least ten counts were recorded for this clonotype. The CDR3 is CASSLQTRFETQYF. As DNA, the CDR3 is TGTGCCAGCAGCTTACAGACTAGGTTCGAGACCCAGTACTTC. The chain is built from TRBV11-2 and TRBJ2-5; tentative D call: TRBD2 (6 bases). V was pared by 2 bases and J by 5 bases, with 12 bases between. This CDR3 has 14 residues. In germline, CDR1 is SGHAT, CDR2 FQNNGV.

CDR3 loop: CAWSGRGHYNEQFF. The CDR3 coding sequence is TGTGCCTGGAGCGGGAGGGGGCACTACAATGAGCAGTTCTTC. The rearrangement joins TRBV30 to TRBJ2-1; the D gene is possibly TRBD2 (8 bases). The CDR3 length is 14 residues. Trimming left V 3 bases short and J 3 bases short, with 12 bases between. The germline V gene has CDR1 GTSNPN and CDR2 SVGIG (reference sequence).

This clonotype was found many times. The genes are TRBV6-2 or TRBV6-3 and TRBJ2-7; 7 nucleotides align to TRBD1. This CDR3 comprises 16 residues. V dropped 7 bases and J dropped 3; count of bases not matched to a gene: 15. Germline lookup yields CDR1 MNHEY and CDR2 SVGEGT. This chain's CDR3 is CASILSWTGHYYEQYF. The DNA for the CDR3 is TGTGCCAGCATTCTTTCCTGGACAGGCCACTACTACGAGCAGTACTTC.

The V and J genes are TRBV5-6 and TRBJ2-5; perhaps TRBD1 as D (6 bases). CDR1 and CDR2 from the germline V gene are SGHDT and YYEEEE. This CDR3 is 14 amino acids long. V gave up 4 bases and J gave up 5 bases, with 15 bases separating them. CDR3 protein: CASSASGARETQYF. The DNA of the CDR3 is TGTGCCAGCAGCGCTTCAGGGGCACGGGAGACCCAGTACTTC.

This clonotype was recorded at least ten times. CDR3 sequence: CASRPGYQETQYF. The CDR3 DNA follows: TGTGCCAGCAGGCCAGGGTACCAAGAGACCCAGTACTTC. This chain connects TRBV3-1 to TRBJ2-5; the D gene is possibly TRBD1 (5 bases). This CDR3 is 13 amino acids long. The V end was cut by 6 bases, the J end by 0 bases, with 8 bases between. Germline V gene lookup returns CDR1 LGHDT and CDR2 YNNKEL (reference sequence).

This clonotype was seen at least ten times. The V call is TRBV20-1, the J call TRBJ1-2; D remains unclear. Trimming pared 7 bases from V and 0 bases from J, leaving 15 bases between. The CDR3 totals 14 residues. Germline lookup yields CDR1 DFQATT and CDR2 SNEGSKA (reference sequence). CDR3 amino acids: CSVSSWLTNYGYTF. In DNA form, the CDR3 reads TGCAGTGTCTCAAGCTGGCTAACTAACTATGGCTACACCTTC.

This clonotype showed up many times. This chain connects TRBV12-3 or TRBV12-4 to TRBJ2-5, with a weak D call TRBD1 (5 bases). The CDR3 has 15 amino acids. V lost 6 bases, J lost 2 bases, and 16 bases lay in between. CDR3: CASSTLGAPQETQYF. The CDR3 DNA is TGTGCCAGCAGCACCCTTGGGGCTCCTCAAGAGACCCAGTACTTC.

The table lists this clonotype with many counts. V and J are TRBV10-3 and TRBJ2-3; 10 bases are shared with TRBD2. After removal of 0 bases from V and 5 bases from J, the junction contained 5 bases not matched to a gene. The CDR3 has 16 amino acids. CDR1 is ENHRY, CDR2 SYGVKD, per germline. The CDR3 bases are TGTGCCATCAGTGAGTCGAGCGGGAGGGGGAGAGATACGCAGTATTTT. This codes for CAISESSGRGRDTQYF.